Sequencing of this T cell receptor (beta chain) was carried out in a study of shared clonotypes between healthy human individuals. Overall study: Every donor yielded three CD4 naive, three CD4 memory, two CD8 naive and one CD8 memory plate.

Germline values: CDR1 SGHAT, CDR2 FQNNGV. The J segment lost 10 bases and the V segment lost 5 bases, leaving 10 bases of the junction unmatched. CDR3 size: 15 residues. This clone was seen only once. Its specificity is not known. Using immunoSEQ multiplex PCR, the repertoire was profiled, and TCRdb retains in-frame clones only, with some absent. The sample carries some 2 million clones, around 95% recorded once. The study's findings and limits: Non-shared clonotypes were found to have lower generation probabilities than the clonotypes that were shared by all four of the sorted-subset donors.

The chain combines TRBV11-2 with TRBJ1-6; the match to TRBD1 covers 8 bases. The TCR comes from a man in his late teens or twenties in good health. The specimen was naive CD4+ T cells sorted from blood. As for subset: CD45RA+ positively selected. The DNA for the CDR3 is TGTGCCAGCAGCCCACAGGGGGACGGAAACTCACCCCTCCACTTT. It is translated as CASSPQGDGNSPLHF.